This T cell receptor beta chain was profiled in a study of blood T cell repertoires in COVID-19. Study as a whole: The United States, Italy and Spain supplied acute and convalescent COVID-19 samples. The analysed material was cDNA or gDNA that came from T cells, B-cell-depleted T cells, or PBMCs.

Study processing details: Amplified reference gene primers provided the basis for estimating nucleated cell counts. Data came from immunoSEQ multiplex PCR; TCRdb stores just in-frame clones and leaves some out. The V and J calls and clone size were taken over from that table, and D and trimming were inferred from the DNA. This sample has about 120,000 clones, with around 87% found just once. The sequencing input was peripheral blood. This sequence originates from a woman in her 70s with acute or convalescent COVID-19.

The CDR3 DNA follows: TGCGCCAGCAGCCTCACACAGGCTAGCAATCAGCCCCAGCATTTT. Its translation is CASSLTQASNQPQHF. This chain connects TRBV4-1 to TRBJ1-5; D is possibly TRBD1 (5 bases). The V gene's germline CDR1 is MGHRA and CDR2 YSYEKL. Trimming removed 4 bases at V and 0 bases at J, with 10 bases between. The CDR3 extends over 15 amino acids.